This T cell receptor (beta chain) was sequenced during a study of T cell changes during pregnancy in multiple sclerosis (dated by TCRdb to between 2019 and 2020). Turning to the overall study: The study looked at changes in the T cell repertoire across pregnancy in women with multiple sclerosis.

Library prep was done by the immunoSEQ multiplex PCR assay. The table comes from immuneACCESS by way of TCRdb, which keeps in-frame sequences with V and J called. Part of the clones is missing from these tables; in studies checked, under half for an unresolved V gene and the rest for unknown reasons. The sample table shows roughly 110,000 clones, and around 90% are seen once. The biggest ten clones account for just under 0.8% of the sample. Notes on this clone: The antigen it binds to is not known. The record has no base qualities; no much larger clone is one base away.

The TCR sequence derives from a female donor in good health, enrolled as a control in a pregnancy study. The sample was peripheral blood, taken in the third trimester of pregnancy.

The CDR3 region reads CASSRTGAGVVTEAFF. The nucleotides are TGTGCCAGCAGCCGGACAGGGGCAGGAGTAGTCACTGAAGCTTTCTTT. This receptor chain uses TRBV7-8 and TRBJ1-1; the junction holds 9 bases that match TRBD1. The V end gives up 5 bases and the J end 4 bases, leaving 11 bases in the junction not matched to a gene. CDR1 and CDR2 (SGHVS, FQNEAQ) derive from the germline V gene. The CDR3 goes from the cysteine to the phenylalanine over 16 residues. Only CDR3 DNA is held: 48 bases, read in frame from base 1.